Shown below are 32 T cell receptor beta chains from a single sample sequenced in a study of T cell responses to AZD1222 COVID-19 vaccine. Method: immunoSEQ multiplex PCR; TCRdb's copy keeps in-frame clones and lacks some. The table lists under 140,000 clones, roughly 90% of them singletons. Sequenced material: peripheral blood, taken on day 0 of AZD1222 vaccination. The receptors here all came from an adult in good health.

J is TRBJ1-5 and V is TRBV27; possible D gene TRBD1, 6 bases. This CDR3 comprises 13 residues. V was pared by 3 bases and J by 7 bases, with 10 bases between. Germline V gene lookup returns CDR1 MNHEY and CDR2 SMNVEV (reference sequence). For the CDR3, the DNA is TGTGCCAGCAGTTTCGGACAGCAGCAGCCCCAGCATTTT. It yields the protein CASSFGQQQPQHF.

In this sample, this clone turned up a few times. The chain is built from TRBV4-1 and TRBJ1-2; no clear D. V lost 0 bases and J 4 bases, leaving 18 bases between the germline ends. The V gene's germline CDR1 is MGHRA and CDR2 YSYEKL. The CDR3 is 17 amino acids. The CDR3 coding sequence is TGCGCCAGCAGCCAAGATACGGCCGCCAGCCGGGCCTATGGCTACACCTTC. Translated: CASSQDTAASRAYGYTF.

The rearrangement uses TRBV6-1 and TRBJ2-1, with 11 bases fitting TRBD2. The V segment lost 3 bases and the J segment 7 bases; nucleotides outside the gene matches: 5. Germline assignment: CDR1 MNHNS and CDR2 SASEGT. The CDR3 runs 15 residues. CDR3 nucleotides: TGTGCCAGCAGTGAGCTTAGCGGGGGGGCTAATGAGCAGTTCTTC. Residues: CASSELSGGANEQFF.

This clone was found once. This chain joins TRBV27 and TRBJ2-7; TRBD1 agrees at 9 bases. CDR3 length equals 15 residues. CDR1 and CDR2 (germline): MNHEY, SMNVEV (reference sequence). The junction had 5 bases not matched to a gene; V was cut back by 2 bases and J by 3 bases. The CDR3 nucleotides read TGTGCCAGCAGTTTACTCGGGACAGGGATCTACGAGCAGTACTTC. Encoded protein: CASSLLGTGIYEQYF.

The gene calls are TRBV4-2 and TRBJ1-1; possible D gene TRBD1, 5 bases. CDR3 length equals 14 residues. Germline V lookup: CDR1 LGHNA, CDR2 YNFKEQ. V shed 1 base and J shed 4 bases, with 10 bases lying between them. The chain's CDR3 is CASSQGPGTTEAFF. CDR3 DNA sequence: TGTGCCAGCAGCCAAGGGCCCGGGACCACTGAAGCTTTCTTT.

This chain links TRBV12-3 or TRBV12-4 with TRBJ2-7; D is possibly TRBD1 or TRBD2 (6 bases each). Trimming took 3 bases from V and 6 from J, leaving 12 bases between them. The CDR3 is made up of 13 amino acids. The CDR3 reads CASSFQQGGEQYF. CDR3 DNA: TGTGCCAGCAGTTTCCAACAGGGAGGCGAGCAGTACTTC.

The chain joins TRBV12-3 or TRBV12-4 to TRBJ1-6, with D uncertain. Deletions cut 6 bases from V and 13 bases from J, with 13 bases between. The CDR3 runs 12 residues. CDR3 amino acids: CASRSGIWPLHF. In DNA, the CDR3 is TGTGCCAGCAGATCAGGAATCTGGCCCCTCCACTTT.

This clone was seen once. This rearrangement joins TRBV3-1 (or the pseudogene TRBV3-2) to TRBJ2-5; no clear D. Looked up from germline, CDR1 is LGHDT and CDR2 is YNNKEL (reference sequence). The CDR3 is made up of 12 amino acids. Trimming removed 1 base at V and 5 bases at J, with 5 bases between. The CDR3 nucleotides read TGTGCCAGCAGCCAAGGTTTCGAGACCCAGTACTTC. As protein: CASSQGFETQYF.

This rearrangement joins TRBV21-1 to TRBJ2-1; the table assigns TRBD1, which was not confirmed against the DNA. TRBV21-1 is a documented pseudogene. The CDR3 runs 17 residues. The chain's CDR3 is CASSIGTGEWGNNEQFF. In DNA form, the CDR3 reads TGTGCCAGCAGCATCGGGACAGGGGAATGGGGGAACAATGAGCAGTTCTTC.

This chain connects TRBV5-4 to TRBJ1-1, with a weak D call TRBD1 (5 bases). The CDR3 length is 15 residues. Germline V gives CDR1 SGHNT, CDR2 YYREEE (reference sequence). V dropped 4 bases and J dropped 1 base, with 14 bases sitting between them. The CDR3 region has the DNA TGTGCCAGCAGCGCGAAAAGAGACAGGAACACTGAAGCTTTCTTT. Encoded protein: CASSAKRDRNTEAFF.

For this clone: This sample includes further DNA sequences coding for the same CDR3. The chain is built from TRBV28 and TRBJ1-2; perhaps TRBD1 as D (5 bases). The CDR3 extends over 12 amino acids. Germline CDR1 is MDHEN and CDR2 is SYDVKM. Deletions cut 5 bases from V and 4 bases from J, with 8 bases between. The CDR3 nucleotides read TGTGCCAGCAGTCTGGGGGTCTATGGCTACACCTTC. Amino acid sequence: CASSLGVYGYTF.

The V call is TRBV3-1 (or the pseudogene TRBV3-2), the J call TRBJ2-5; D might be TRBD1 (6 bases). V was shortened by 0 bases and J by 7 bases, with 15 bases between the two germline ends. The CDR3 contains 15 residues. Germline assignment: CDR1 LGHDT and CDR2 YNNKEL (reference sequence). CDR3 sequence: CASSQDSGQRTTQYF. CDR3 nucleotide sequence: TGTGCCAGCAGCCAAGATTCAGGACAGAGGACGACCCAGTACTTC.

The CDR3 DNA reads as TGTGCCACCAGCGTACAGGGGAGCAATCAGCCCCAGCATTTT. This sequence encodes CATSVQGSNQPQHF. The chain couples TRBV15 to TRBJ1-5, with 7 bases that match TRBD1. V lost 5 bases to trimming and J lost 1 base; unmatched junction nucleotides: 2. The length of the CDR3 is 14 residues. Germline values: CDR1 LNHNV, CDR2 YYDKDF (reference sequence). The full variable domain, its missing parts supplied by reference TRBV15 and TRBJ1-5, is DAMVIQNPRYQVTQFGKPVTLSCSQTLNHNVMYWYQQKSSQAPKLLFHYYDKDFNNEADTPDNFQSRRPNTSFCFLDIRSPGLGDTAMYLCATSVQGSNQPQHFGDGTRLSIL.

The chain has TRBV30 and TRBJ1-2; 9 bases match TRBD1. The CDR3 length is 14 residues. Germline values: CDR1 GTSNPN, CDR2 SVGIG (reference sequence). The ends lost 3 bases at V and 6 bases at J; junction bases unmatched: 8. The CDR3 DNA reads TGTGCCTGGAGAGGGACAGGGCGAGGTGATGGCTACACCTTC. The encoded protein is CAWRGTGRGDGYTF.

The chain uses TRBV28 and TRBJ1-6; 7 nucleotides line up with TRBD1. The CDR3 loop spans 15 amino acids. The ends lost 4 bases at V and 9 bases at J; junction bases unmatched: 9. Germline V gives CDR1 MDHEN, CDR2 SYDVKM. In DNA form, the CDR3 reads TGTGCCAGCAGTTCCATGGTGTCAGGGGGTTCACCCCTCCACTTT. The encoded protein is CASSSMVSGGSPLHF.

V and J are TRBV2 and TRBJ1-2; no clear D. V lost 7 bases, J lost 3 bases, and 18 bases lay in between. The CDR3 length is 15 residues. The germline CDR1 and CDR2 sequences are SNHLY and FYNNEI. The CDR3 coding sequence is TGTGCCAGCAAATACAGAATAGAACCTCACTATGGCTACACCTTC. It codes for CASKYRIEPHYGYTF.

The chain has TRBV6-6 and TRBJ1-2; 10 bases map to TRBD1. CDR1 MNHNY and CDR2 SVGAGI come from the germline V gene (reference sequence). With 5 bases clipped from V and 0 bases from J, the junction kept 12 bases outside the gene matches. This CDR3 region has 18 residues. The CDR3 DNA reads TGTGCCAGCAGTCCCCTTCGGACAGGGGGTCTTTCTAACTATGGCTACACCTTC. Protein: CASSPLRTGGLSNYGYTF.

This sequence joins TRBV29-1 and TRBJ1-1, with D unresolved. V was shortened by 7 bases and J by 3 bases, with 9 bases between the two germline ends. This CDR3 region has 11 residues. CDR1 is SQVTM, CDR2 ANQGSEA, per germline. The CDR3: CSDGSYTEAFF. The DNA for the CDR3 is TGCAGCGATGGGTCATACACTGAAGCTTTCTTT.

The CDR3 loop is CASSFGTGNYEQYF. CDR3 DNA sequence: TGTGCCAGCAGCTTCGGGACAGGGAACTACGAGCAGTACTTC. The chain is built from TRBV5-5 and TRBJ2-7, with TRBD1 matching 9 bases. V shed 2 bases and J 3 bases; nucleotides not matched to a gene: 3. The germline V gene has CDR1 SGHKS and CDR2 YYEKEE (reference sequence). The CDR3 covers 14 residues.

The gene calls are TRBV5-4 and TRBJ1-1; TRBD1 matches at 8 bases. The CDR3 loop spans 15 amino acids. Germline CDR1 is SGHNT and CDR2 is YYREEE (reference sequence). Trimming cost V 2 bases and J 1 base; bases outside gene matches: 4. CDR3 protein: CASSFTGTGNTEAFF. The CDR3 bases are TGTGCCAGCAGCTTTACTGGGACAGGGAACACTGAAGCTTTCTTT.

The V call is TRBV27, the J call TRBJ2-5, with a tentative D call TRBD1 (5 bases). CDR3 size: 12 residues. CDR1 is MNHEY, CDR2 SMNVEV, per germline (reference sequence). V dropped 5 bases and J dropped 5 bases, with 9 bases sitting between them. The chain's CDR3 is CASSPPGETQYF. The CDR3 DNA reads as TGTGCCAGCAGTCCTCCAGGGGAGACCCAGTACTTC.

This chain joins TRBV5-1 and TRBJ1-1; 7 bases match TRBD1. The CDR3 is made up of 14 amino acids. The germline V gene encodes CDR1 SGHRS and CDR2 YFSETQ. V gave up 1 base and J gave up 4 bases; unmatched junction bases: 4. This chain's CDR3 is CASSLQGVVTEAFF. The DNA of the CDR3 is TGCGCCAGCAGCTTGCAGGGGGTGGTCACTGAAGCTTTCTTT.

This chain connects TRBV5-5 to TRBJ1-3, with 7 bases aligning to TRBD1. CDR3 length equals 15 residues. Per germline, CDR1 SGHKS and CDR2 YYEKEE (reference sequence). V lost 0 bases to trimming and J lost 1 base; unmatched junction nucleotides: 1. The CDR3 region has the DNA TGTGCCAGCAGCTTGGACAGGGGATCTGGAAACACCATATATTTT. Protein: CASSLDRGSGNTIYF.

The V and J genes are TRBV7-2 and TRBJ1-3; no reliable D call. The V gene lost 0 bases and the J gene lost 3 bases, with 9 bases spanning the gap. The CDR3 loop spans 15 amino acids. Germline V gene lookup returns CDR1 SGHTA and CDR2 FQGNSA. The CDR3 sequence is CASSLAGGVGNTIYF. CDR3 sequence (DNA): TGTGCCAGCAGCTTAGCGGGTGGAGTTGGAAACACCATATATTTT.

The chain employs TRBV4-1 and TRBJ1-1, with a weak D call TRBD1 (5 bases). The germline gives CDR1 MGHRA, CDR2 YSYEKL. This CDR3 has 13 amino acids. V gave up 4 bases and J gave up 1 base, with 7 bases separating them. The CDR3 DNA follows: TGCGCCAGCAGCCTAGGACAGAACACTGAAGCTTTCTTT. Its protein is CASSLGQNTEAFF.

The rearrangement links TRBV6-5 to TRBJ1-2, with D possibly being TRBD1 (5 bases). Between the trimmed V and J ends, which lost 8 bases and 10 bases, there was a span of 14 bases. The CDR3 length is 11 residues. Per the germline V gene, CDR1 is MNHEY and CDR2 is SVGAGI. CDR3 in DNA: TGTGCCAGCTCCGACGGGGGAGACTACACCTTC. It yields the protein CASSDGGDYTF.

V gene TRBV27 combines with J gene TRBJ1-2; the D is unclear. Germline V lookup: CDR1 MNHEY, CDR2 SMNVEV (reference sequence). V was pared by 6 bases and J by 9 bases, with 11 bases between. The CDR3 sequence is 11 residues long. Written as DNA, the CDR3 is TGTGCCAGCAGGTCTGTACGAAGCTACACCTTC. Translation gives CASRSVRSYTF.

V and J are TRBV19 and TRBJ1-2; D gene unclear. CDR1 and CDR2 (germline): LNHDA, SQIVND (reference sequence). The CDR3 has 14 amino acids. V lost 7 bases to trimming and J lost 7 bases, with 19 bases between them. The DNA of the CDR3 is TGTGCCAGTATCGCAGGATGGGAAGCTGGTGGCTACACCTTC. This codes for CASIAGWEAGGYTF.

The chain uses TRBV18 and TRBJ2-1; TRBD1 matches at 8 bases. V dropped 4 bases and J dropped 7; count of bases not matched to a gene: 6. CDR1 is KGHSH and CDR2 is LQKENI in the germline V gene. This CDR3 region has 14 residues. CDR3 in amino acids: CASSLRGLNNEQFF. CDR3 bases: TGTGCCAGCTCACTCAGGGGGCTTAATAATGAGCAGTTCTTC.

This chain joins TRBV6-5 and TRBJ2-1, with 7 bases lining up with TRBD1. This CDR3 contains 15 residues. Looked up from germline, CDR1 is MNHEY and CDR2 is SVGAGI. V lost 6 bases, J lost 3 bases, and 8 bases stayed unmatched. The CDR3 loop reads CASSITGVRYNEQFF. The DNA of the CDR3 is TGTGCCAGCAGCATAACAGGGGTTCGCTACAATGAGCAGTTCTTC.

The J gene is TRBJ2-3, the V gene TRBV5-4; perhaps TRBD1 as D (6 bases). Germline CDR1 is SGHNT and CDR2 is YYREEE (reference sequence). V dropped 3 bases and J dropped 4 bases, with 15 bases sitting between them. The CDR3 consists of 15 residues. CDR3 DNA: TGTGCCAGCAGCTCCCCAGGGGATGAAGCAGATACGCAGTATTTT. This gives the protein CASSSPGDEADTQYF.

The rearrangement uses TRBV7-9 and TRBJ2-2; tentatively, D is TRBD1 (5 bases). Trimming stripped 4 bases from V and 3 bases from J, with 15 bases between. Germline assignment: CDR1 SEHNR and CDR2 FQNEAQ (reference sequence). The CDR3 runs to 16 residues. As DNA, the CDR3 is TGTGCCAGCAGCTGGGGCGGCTGGGTTGACACCGGGGAGCTGTTTTTT. Its protein is CASSWGGWVDTGELFF.